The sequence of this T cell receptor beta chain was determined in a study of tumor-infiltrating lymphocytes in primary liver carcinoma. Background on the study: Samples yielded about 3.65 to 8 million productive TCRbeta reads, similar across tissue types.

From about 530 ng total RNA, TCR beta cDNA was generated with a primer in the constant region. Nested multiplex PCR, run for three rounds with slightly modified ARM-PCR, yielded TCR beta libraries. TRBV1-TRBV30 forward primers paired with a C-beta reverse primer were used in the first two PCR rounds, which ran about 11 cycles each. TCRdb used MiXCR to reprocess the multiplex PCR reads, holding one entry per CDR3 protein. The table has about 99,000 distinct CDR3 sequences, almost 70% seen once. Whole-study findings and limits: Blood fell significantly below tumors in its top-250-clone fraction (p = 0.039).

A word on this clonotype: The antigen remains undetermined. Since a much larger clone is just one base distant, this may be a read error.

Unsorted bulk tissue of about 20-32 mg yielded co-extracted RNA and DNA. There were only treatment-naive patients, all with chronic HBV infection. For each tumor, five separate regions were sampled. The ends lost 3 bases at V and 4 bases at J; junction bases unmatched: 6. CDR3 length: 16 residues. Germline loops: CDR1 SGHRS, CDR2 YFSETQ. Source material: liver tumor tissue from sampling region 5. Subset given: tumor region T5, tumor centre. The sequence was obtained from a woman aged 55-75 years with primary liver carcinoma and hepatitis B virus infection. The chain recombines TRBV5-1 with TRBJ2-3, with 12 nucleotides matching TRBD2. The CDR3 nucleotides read TGCGCCAGCAGCTGGAGACTAGCGGGAGCCTCAGATACGCAGTATTTT. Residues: CASSWRLAGASDTQYF.